Sequencing of this T cell receptor beta chain was carried out in a study of blood T cell repertoires in COVID-19. Study details: Spain, Italy and the United States supplied samples that represented acute and convalescent COVID-19. From T cells, B-cell-depleted T cells, or PBMCs came the material, which was cDNA or gDNA.

Germline V gene sequence: CDR1 SEHNR, CDR2 FQNEAQ (reference sequence). The CDR3 is 14 amino acids. V was trimmed by 0 bases and J by 4 bases, leaving 9 bases between them. How the authors handled the data: Reference gene primer amplification yielded estimated nucleated cell counts. The method was immunoSEQ multiplex PCR; TCRdb's version includes in-frame clones alone and lacks a portion of them. V and J calls and clone size are copied from that table; D and trimming were computed from the DNA. The data hold about 220,000 clones, with 84% observed a single time. The rearrangement uses TRBV7-9 and TRBJ1-2; D unclear. Input material: peripheral blood. This clonotype originated in a man aged 45 to 65 with active or convalescent COVID-19. In nucleotides, the CDR3 is TGTGCCAGCAGCTTAGCGGCCCAGTTCTATGGCTACACCTTC. Its translation: CASSLAAQFYGYTF. Using reference TRBV7-9 and TRBJ1-2 for the parts outside the CDR3, the full variable domain is DTGVSQNPRHKITKRGQNVTFRCDPISEHNRLYWYRQTLGQGPEFLTYFQNEAQLEKSRLLSDRFSAERPKGSFSTLEIQRTEQGDSAMYLCASSLAAQFYGYTFGSGTRLTVV.